One sample yielded the 20 T cell receptor beta chains listed below, sequenced in a study of kidney transplant recipient with SARS-CoV-2 infection. From the reads, TCRdb called clonotypes with MiXCR, one entry per CDR3 protein. The sample yields under 250,000 distinct CDR3 sequences, about 28% seen once. The material sequenced was a blood sample, taken at baseline and on roughly day 110 from a kidney transplant recipient. Receptor source: a young adult male patient who had COVID-19 and was a kidney transplant recipient. Some T cells may be transferred from the graft donor.

This clonotype has ten or more counts. This rearrangement joins TRBV28 to TRBJ2-3; possibly TRBD2 for D (5 bases). V lost 3 bases to trimming and J lost 0 bases, with 10 bases between them. CDR3 length: 15 residues. The germline V gene has CDR1 MDHEN and CDR2 SYDVKM. CDR3 region: CASSFNGLSTDTQYF. Here the CDR3 DNA reads TGTGCCAGCAGTTTTAACGGACTTAGCACAGATACGCAGTATTTT.

With regard to this clonotype: A much larger clone is a single base away; this may be a read error. V gene TRBV25-1 combines with J gene TRBJ1-2; D remains unclear. The CDR3 runs 17 residues. The germline CDR1 and CDR2 sequences are MGHDK and SYGVNS. CDR3 coding DNA: TGTGACAGCAGTTGGGCAACAGAACTGGGAAAGACCTATGGCTACACCTTC. This codes for CDSSWATELGKTYGYTF.

This clonotype occurred many times. The chain recombines TRBV18 with TRBJ2-2, with 8 positions matching TRBD2. Germline V gives CDR1 KGHSH, CDR2 LQKENI. The CDR3 is 15 residues long. After removal of 3 bases from V and 4 bases from J, the junction contained 4 bases not matched to a gene. The CDR3 nucleotides read TGTGCCAGCTCACCGAGCGGGGGTAGCACCGGGGAGCTGTTTTTT. It is translated as CASSPSGGSTGELFF.

Of note for this clonotype: A much larger clonotype is one base distant, so this may be a read error. The rearrangement uses TRBV6-2 or TRBV6-3 and TRBJ1-4; a possible D gene is TRBD1 (6 bases). CDR1 is MNHEY and CDR2 is SVGEGT in the germline V gene. V was cut by 10 bases and J by 8 bases, with 17 bases left in between. The CDR3 totals 13 residues. The chain's CDR3 is CATSKGGREKLFF. CDR3 coding DNA: TGTGCCACCTCGAAGGGGGGCAGAGAAAAACTGTTTTTT.

As regards this clonotype: Possible read error: a much larger clone is one base away. The chain carries TRBV6-4 and TRBJ1-5; 10 bases line up with TRBD1. V lost 10 bases, J lost 2 bases, and 2 bases stayed unmatched. Germline-derived CDR1 and CDR2 are MRHNA and SNTAGT. CDR3 length equals 13 residues. CDR3 residues: CANGTGGNQPQHF. The CDR3 DNA follows: TGTGCCAACGGGACAGGGGGCAATCAGCCCCAGCATTTT.

Of note for this clonotype: A single base separates this from a much larger clone, so it may be a read error. V usage is TRBV6-2 or TRBV6-3 and J usage is TRBJ2-2; D not resolved. This CDR3 spans 15 amino acids. Germline CDR1 reads MNHEY; CDR2 reads SVGEGT. V was trimmed by 2 bases and J by 3 bases, leaving 10 bases between them. The CDR3, as DNA: TGTGCCAGCAGTTACCGTGGCCCACACACCGGGGAGCTGTTTTTT. Protein product: CASSYRGPHTGELFF.

The table lists this clonotype with many counts. V gene TRBV5-6 combines with J gene TRBJ2-4, with D perhaps TRBD1 (6 bases). Germline assignment: CDR1 SGHDT and CDR2 YYEEEE. V was trimmed by 4 bases and J by 2 bases, leaving 13 bases between them. The CDR3 consists of 15 residues. The CDR3 sequence: CASSLTGYSKNIQYF. In DNA form, the CDR3 reads TGTGCCAGCAGCCTCACAGGGTATTCCAAAAACATTCAGTACTTC.

This clonotype showed up many times. The chain employs TRBV7-8 and TRBJ1-5; possibly TRBD1 for D (5 bases). With 5 bases removed from V and 4 bases from J, the gap between germline ends came to 12 bases. This CDR3 spans 14 amino acids. From germline, CDR1 is SGHVS and CDR2 FQNEAQ. The CDR3 spells CASSPGTENQPQHF. The CDR3 region has the DNA TGTGCCAGCAGCCCCGGGACCGAGAATCAGCCCCAGCATTTT. Variable domain in full (rest from reference TRBV7-8 and TRBJ1-5): GAGVSQSPRYKVAKRGQDVALRCDPISGHVSLFWYQQALGQGPEFLTYFQNEAQLDKSGLPSDRFFAERPEGSVSTLKIQRTQQEDSAVYLCASSPGTENQPQHFGDGTRLSIL.

Concerning this clonotype: A much more abundant neighbour one base away suggests this may be a read error. The chain recombines TRBV25-1 with TRBJ1-2; no definite D call. V was trimmed by 3 bases and J by 4 bases, leaving 21 bases between them. Germline V gene sequence: CDR1 MGHDK, CDR2 SYGVNS. This CDR3 region has 17 residues. CDR3 DNA sequence: TGTGCCAGCAGTGATAACGGAGAACTGGGAAAGACCTATGGCTACACCTTC. Its protein is CASSDNGELGKTYGYTF.

This clonotype was counted many times. This CDR3 is CSARSWEQGAVTGYTF. DNA of the CDR3: TGCAGTGCCCGTAGTTGGGAGCAGGGGGCAGTAACTGGCTACACCTTC. The chain has TRBV20-1 and TRBJ1-2; 8 positions match TRBD1. The CDR3 sequence is 16 residues long. The germline CDR1 and CDR2 sequences are DFQATT and SNEGSKA (reference sequence). Trimming removed 6 bases from V and 7 bases from J; junction bases left unmatched: 19.

Of note for this clonotype: Given a much more abundant clone one base away, this may be a read error. The V call is TRBV3-1, the J call TRBJ2-7; 7 bases fit TRBD2. The CDR3 has 15 residues. CDR1 and CDR2 from the germline V gene are LGHDT and YNNKEL (reference sequence). This CDR3 is CASSQGSGDFYEKYF. For the CDR3, the DNA is TGTGCCAGCAGCCAGGGCAGCGGGGATTTCTACGAGAAGTACTTC.

This clonotype has a count of ten or more. The chain combines TRBV13 with TRBJ1-6; D remains unclear. Per the germline V gene, CDR1 is PRHDT and CDR2 is FYEKMQ (reference sequence). V lost 4 bases and J 9 bases, leaving 16 bases between the germline ends. The CDR3 has 15 amino acids. The CDR3 region is CASSSKHGWGSPLHF. CDR3 nucleotide sequence: TGTGCCAGCAGCTCCAAACACGGCTGGGGTTCACCCCTCCACTTT.

This clonotype has ten or more counts. The chain combines TRBV24-1 with TRBJ2-5, with D possibly being TRBD2 (5 bases). The ends were cut back, 2 bases at V and 2 bases at J, with 14 bases in the middle. The CDR3 is made up of 16 amino acids. CDR1 and CDR2 from the germline V gene are KGHDR and SFDVKD. As DNA, the CDR3 is TGTGCCACCAGTGATTCTCTTGGACTGAGGCAAGAGACCCAGTACTTC. As protein: CATSDSLGLRQETQYF.

The V and J genes are TRBV5-1 and TRBJ1-2, with a weak D call TRBD1 (5 bases). V lost 7 bases, J lost 4 bases, and 23 bases lay in between. The germline CDR1 and CDR2 sequences are SGHRS and YFSETQ. The length of the CDR3 is 16 residues. CDR3 amino acids: CASVGESVRKTYGYTF. In nucleotides, the CDR3 is TGCGCCAGCGTGGGGGAATCGGTTCGAAAGACCTATGGCTACACCTTC.

As to this clonotype: This may arise from a read error, as a much more abundant clone is one base away. J is TRBJ1-2 and V is TRBV11-1; D not resolved. The CDR3 is 17 amino acids. Germline lookup yields CDR1 SGHAT and CDR2 FQDESV (reference sequence). V dropped 7 bases and J dropped 4 bases, with 25 bases sitting between them. This chain's CDR3 is CASIKNFKAGKTYGYTF. In nucleotides, the CDR3 is TGTGCCAGCATCAAGAATTTTAAGGCTGGAAAGACCTATGGCTACACCTTC.

Many counts were recorded for this clonotype. This chain joins TRBV11-2 and TRBJ2-7; D might be TRBD2 (7 bases). V dropped 0 bases and J dropped 1 base, with 13 bases sitting between them. CDR1 and CDR2 (germline): SGHAT, FQNNGV. This CDR3 region has 16 residues. The CDR3 DNA sequence: TGTGCCAGCAGCTTAGAGGGGGCGGGGGTTTCCTACGAGCAGTACTTC. Residues: CASSLEGAGVSYEQYF.

This chain joins TRBV12-3 or TRBV12-4 and TRBJ2-5, with a tentative D call TRBD1 (6 bases). V lost 6 bases and J 9 bases, leaving 14 bases between the germline ends. The CDR3 contains 12 residues. In DNA, the CDR3 is TGTGCCAGCAGACCAGGCGCAGGGGCCCAGTACTTC. Protein: CASRPGAGAQYF.

A note on this clonotype: A much larger clone differs by one base, so this may be a read error. This sequence joins TRBV20-1 and TRBJ1-6; no reliable D call. The CDR3 loop spans 14 amino acids. From germline, CDR1 is DFQATT and CDR2 SNEGSKA (reference sequence). V was pared by 7 bases and J by 10 bases, with 20 bases between. This CDR3 reads CSVSRGRVNSPLHF. CDR3 nucleotide sequence: TGCAGTGTTAGCAGAGGTAGGGTCAACTCACCCCTCCACTTT.

Turning to this clonotype: A single base separates this from a much larger clone, so it may be a read error. V usage is TRBV20-1 and J usage is TRBJ2-7; 11 bases are shared with TRBD2. V shed 6 bases, J shed 2 bases, and the junction held 9 bases outside the gene matches. This CDR3 has 15 residues. CDR1 DFQATT and CDR2 SNEGSKA come from the germline V gene (reference sequence). Written as DNA, the CDR3 is TGCAGTGCGGATTCTCCGGGACTAGCGGCCTACGAGCAGTACTTC. Translation gives CSADSPGLAAYEQYF.

This clonotype was counted a few times. The chain recombines TRBV10-3 with TRBJ2-3, with D possibly being TRBD2 (5 bases). V gave up 6 bases and J gave up 3 bases, with 34 bases separating them. Germline V CDR1 and CDR2: ENHRY, SYGVKD. The length of the CDR3 is 21 residues. The CDR3 loop is CAIRGSIIGTDYSGGTDTQYF. The DNA of the CDR3 is TGTGCCATCAGGGGGTCAATCATCGGAACGGATTACAGTGGAGGTACAGATACGCAGTATTTT.